This is a list of T cell receptor beta chains from one sample in a study of sequential checkpoint blockade in melanoma. Repertoires were generated with immunoSEQ multiplex PCR, while TCRdb's copy carries only in-frame clones and drops some. This sample has 11,000 to 15,000 clones, with approximately 72% found just once. Sequences were derived from CD8+ T cells sorted from blood (inferred from file names), sampled from a patient given nivolumab and ipilimumab in sequence. The receptors come from a human donor with melanoma. CDR3s include the opening cysteine and the closing phenylalanine or tryptophan. Each record gives: clone size, D gene, V gene, J gene, CDR3 length, CDR3 DNA, CDR3 protein. The D gene is left open where the match is weak. For some rows the clone size is stated as once, few or many, or as a class when expanded; others skip it.

>NA|TRBD1|TRBV29-1|TRBJ1-2|12
TGCAGCGTTGAAGGTCAGGGGGGTGGCTACACCTTC
CSVEGQGGGYTF
>NA|TRBD1|TRBV7-9|TRBJ1-1|14
TGTGCCAGCAGCTTAAGGACAGGGCTTAATGAAGCTTTCTTT
CASSLRTGLNEAFF
>NA|NA|TRBV6-1|TRBJ1-1|13
TGTGCCAGCAGTGATGGGACAAACACTGAAGCTTTCTTT
CASSDGTNTEAFF
>few|NA|TRBV27|TRBJ2-5|13
TGTGCCAGCCGTGACGGGTCCTCAGAGACCCAGTACTTC
CASRDGSSETQYF
>NA|NA|TRBV13|TRBJ2-1|14
TGTGCCAGCAGCCCTTTGGGGGGATACAATGAGCAGTTCTTC
CASSPLGGYNEQFF
>NA|NA|TRBV19|TRBJ1-2|14
TGTGCCACCACATATCGCACCTCAAACTATGGCTACACCTTC
CATTYRTSNYGYTF
>NA|NA|TRBV7-8|TRBJ2-2|13
TGTGCCAGCAGCACCACAGGGACCGGGGAGCTGTTTTTT
CASSTTGTGELFF
>NA|NA|TRBV5-1|TRBJ1-1|14
TGCGCCAGCAGAGAAGGGACACTGAACACTGAAGCTTTCTTT
CASREGTLNTEAFF
>NA|NA|TRBV27|TRBJ2-5|14
TGTGCCAGCAGTATGGGGGGTTCCCAAGAGACCCAGTACTTC
CASSMGGSQETQYF
>NA|TRBD2|TRBV7-9|TRBJ2-5|16
TGTGCCAGCAGCTTCCCCCAGACTAGCGGTACATTATCCCAGTACTTC
CASSFPQTSGTLSQYF
>NA|TRBD2|TRBV11-2|TRBJ2-7|13
TGTGCCAGCAGCTTAGAACTAGCGGACGAGCAGTACTTC
CASSLELADEQYF
>NA|TRBD1|TRBV6-5|TRBJ2-1|14
TGTGCCAGCAGTGGGGACAGGGGGCGAGATGAGCAGTTCTTC
CASSGDRGRDEQFF
>NA|TRBD1|TRBV6-1|TRBJ2-7|16
TGTGCCAGCAGTGGCCGGTCTCGGACAGGGGAAGACGAGCAGTACTTC
CASSGRSRTGEDEQYF
>NA|TRBD2|TRBV9|TRBJ2-3|16
TGTGCCAGCAGTGAACTTAGCGGGACGGGGGCAGATACGCAGTATTTT
CASSELSGTGADTQYF
>NA|TRBD2|TRBV7-8|TRBJ2-1|17
TGTGCCAGCAGCCACAGATCCACACTAGCGGCCTACAATGAGCAGTTCTTC
CASSHRSTLAAYNEQFF
>NA|NA|TRBV2|TRBJ2-7|13
TGTGCCAGCAGAAACAGGAGCTCCTACGAGCAGTACTTC
CASRNRSSYEQYF
>NA|NA|TRBV7-2|TRBJ2-2|16
TGTGCCAGCAGGGGGCGGGGGCAGGCGAACACCGGGGAGCTGTTTTTT
CASRGRGQANTGELFF
>NA|NA|TRBV5-1|TRBJ1-2|17
NA
CASSSSMDSLPSYGYTF
>few|TRBD2|TRBV4-1|TRBJ2-7|16
TGCGCCAGCAGCCAAGAAAGCGGGGGGGCAATGTACGAGCAGTACTTC
CASSQESGGAMYEQYF
>NA|NA|TRBV5-6|TRBJ2-7|14
TGTGCCAGCAGCTTGGACAGGTCGTCCTACGAGCAGTACTTC
CASSLDRSSYEQYF
>NA|NA|TRBV6-6|TRBJ1-5|13
TGTGCCAGCAGTTACATGGGCGATCAGCCCCAGCATTTT
CASSYMGDQPQHF
>NA|TRBD1|TRBV5-1|TRBJ2-3|16
TGCGCCAGCAGCTTCCTGGGACAGGGAGGCTTGGATACGCAGTATTTT
CASSFLGQGGLDTQYF
>NA|NA|TRBV27|TRBJ2-7|12
TGTGCCAGCAGTTTACTGGGGAGGGAGCAGTACTTC
CASSLLGREQYF
>NA|TRBD2|TRBV10-3|TRBJ2-2|16
TGTGCCATCCGATCCCTAGCGGGAGATAACACCGGGGAGCTGTTTTTT
CAIRSLAGDNTGELFF
>few|TRBD2|TRBV27|TRBJ2-1|18
TGTGCCAGCAGTTCGGGACTAGCGGGAGTGCTGATTTACAATGAGCAGTTCTTC
CASSSGLAGVLIYNEQFF
>NA|NA|TRBV4-3|TRBJ2-7|14
TGCGCCAGCAGCTACCGCGGACGGGGCTACGAGCAGTACTTC
CASSYRGRGYEQYF
>NA|TRBD2|TRBV9|TRBJ2-4|13
TGTGCCAGCAGCGTGGGGGGGAAGGACATTCAGTACTTC
CASSVGGKDIQYF
>NA|TRBD1|TRBV5-6|TRBJ2-7|14
TGTGCCAGCAGCAGCTGGGACAGCACCTACGAGCAGTACTTC
CASSSWDSTYEQYF
>NA|NA|TRBV29-1|TRBJ1-1|14
TGCAGCGTTGAAGACCGGGCCCGGGGCACTGAAGCTTTCTTT
CSVEDRARGTEAFF
>NA|NA|TRBV7-9|TRBJ2-5|17
TGTGCCAGCAGCTTATCTGGAGGGTTTGGAACGGGAGAGACCCAGTACTTC
CASSLSGGFGTGETQYF
>NA|NA|TRBV5-6|TRBJ1-4|14
TGTGCCAGCAGCTTGGGGGCAGGGTTCGAAAAACTGTTTTTT
CASSLGAGFEKLFF
>NA|NA|TRBV7-3|TRBJ1-5|12
TGTGCCAGCAGCCGAACAGATCAGCCCCAGCATTTT
CASSRTDQPQHF
>NA|TRBD2|TRBV7-2|TRBJ2-7|17
TGTGCCAGCAGCTTAGCAACAACTAGCGTCGGGATTGGCGAGCAGTACTTC
CASSLATTSVGIGEQYF
>NA|NA|TRBV4-3|TRBJ2-1|16
TGCGCCAGCAGCCAAGGGTCCGCGCCGAGCCTCAATGAGCAGTTCTTC
CASSQGSAPSLNEQFF
>once|NA|TRBV25-1|TRBJ1-2|17
TGTGCCAGCAGTGACACTCAGTTTAAGGGGGGGGTCTATGGCTACACCTTC
CASSDTQFKGGVYGYTF
>NA|NA|TRBV19|TRBJ2-2|15
TGTGCCAGTAGTATAGCTCTGGGTCACCCTAGAGAGCTGTTTTTT
CASSIALGHPRELFF
>few|NA|TRBV7-3|TRBJ2-5|16
TGTGCCAGCAGCTTAACCCCGGCCCTAGGTCGAGAGACCCAGTACTTC
CASSLTPALGRETQYF
>NA|NA|TRBV4-1|TRBJ2-7|14
TGCGCCAGCAGCCAAGATGCAGGCACCTACGAGCAGTACTTC
CASSQDAGTYEQYF
>NA|TRBD2|TRBV9|TRBJ2-1|17
TGTGCCAGCAGCGGATCGACTAGCGGGGCCATCTACAATGAGCAGTTCTTC
CASSGSTSGAIYNEQFF
>NA|TRBD2|TRBV9|TRBJ2-7|13
TGTGCCAGCAGCGGGGGGACTAGCGGGGACCAGTACTTC
CASSGGTSGDQYF
>NA|TRBD1|TRBV12-5|TRBJ1-1|14
TGTGCTAGTGGTACCCGACAGGGCCGAGATGAAGCTTTCTTT
CASGTRQGRDEAFF
>NA|NA|TRBV9|TRBJ2-3|17
TGTGCCAGCAGCGTGGGGCCCTCGCTATTGGGCACAGATACGCAGTATTTT
CASSVGPSLLGTDTQYF
>NA|NA|TRBV27|TRBJ2-7|12
TGTGCCAGCAGTTCCGGGGGCTACGAGCAGTACTTC
CASSSGGYEQYF
>NA|NA|TRBV5-6|TRBJ2-1|12
TGTGCCAGCAGCCCGGGGTTCAATGAGCAGTTCTTC
CASSPGFNEQFF
>NA|NA|TRBV9|TRBJ2-7|14
TGTGCCAGCAGCGTAGGGAGCCTGGAGGAGGAGCAGTACTTC
CASSVGSLEEEQYF
>NA|NA|TRBV7-9|TRBJ2-2|14
TGTGCCAGCAGCTCCCCCTACGACACCGGGGAGCTGTTTTTT
CASSSPYDTGELFF
>NA|NA|TRBV25-1|TRBJ1-5|13
TGTGCCAGCAGTGCGCAGGGAAAACAGCCCCAGCATTTT
CASSAQGKQPQHF
>NA|NA|TRBV11-2|TRBJ2-5|17
TGTGCCAGCAGCTCGAGTAGGGGGGGGGCTGGGCAAGAGACCCAGTACTTC
CASSSSRGGAGQETQYF
>NA|TRBD2|TRBV4-1|TRBJ2-3|15
TGCGCCAGCAGCCAAGAACGGGCGGGGGGAGATACGCAGTATTTT
CASSQERAGGDTQYF
>NA|TRBD1|TRBV19|TRBJ2-7|13
TGTGCCAGTAGTACCGGACAGGGAAGCGAGCAGTACTTC
CASSTGQGSEQYF